This paragraph covers one TCR beta chain sequence. Its target antigen remains unknown. Base qualities are missing; no much larger clone stands one base away. The time point label of this sample denotes: baseline before first vaccination. Samples from vaccinated people were obtained from the UK trials COV001 and COV002, which included a single-blind randomized controlled phase 2/3 trial of AZD1222 (ChAdOx1 nCoV-19) in healthy adults. Trial participant PBMC samples were collected at day 0 and day 28 after the second dose for TCRbeta chain sequencing. This sample is part of a study of T cell responses to AZD1222 COVID-19 vaccine (dated by TCRdb to the early 2020s). In terms of the full investigation: AZD1222 recipients whose second dose came at about 4 weeks and those whose second dose came at about 12 weeks were combined into one group, since spike-specific TCR depth and breadth did not differ between the two schedules. TCR sequencing covered over 230 trial participants: around 210 given two doses of AZD1222 and 26 given two doses of MenACWY control vaccine. Trial participants were enrolled by age into 18-55, 56-69 and 70-plus year subgroups, with around 150, 28 and 57 TCR-sequenced participants respectively. General study outcomes and caveats: Epitopes outside the regions mutated in the B.1.351 and B.1.1.7 variants were reportedly recognized by nearly half of the unique spike-specific TCRs. Only five to seven AZD1222 recipients were SARS-CoV-2 seropositive at baseline, limiting conclusions about previously exposed vaccinees. In the small 56-69-year group, the increase in depth fell short of significance, most likely because of low power. No day 14 peak-response samples were available, so repertoires were characterized only after the peak T cell response. A significant rise in spike-specific TCR breadth and depth was observed after two AZD1222 doses relative to day 0 and relative to MenACWY recipients. Vaccine-associated CD4 TCRs spanned the whole spike protein, with dominant responses in regions 160-218 and 743-854. Most participants were white British and females outnumbered males, and the authors suggested that clonal diversity may have been underestimated.

The CDR3 regions of human TCRbeta chains were analyzed by immunosequencing. The original methods were these. TCRs in the repertoires were matched against a reference library of SARS-CoV-2-specific TCRs that had been generated with the MIRA antigen-specificity platform. Breadth was defined as the fraction of unique TCRs that were SARS-CoV-2-associated. Depth was defined as the fraction of total T cells that were SARS-CoV-2-associated. Each spike-specific TCR was assigned to its reactive spike region and to a CD4 or CD8 class using the MIRA data. Log10-transformed breadth and depth values were compared by one-way ANOVA with Sidak's multiple comparisons tests. TCRdb limited this immuneACCESS table to in-frame rearrangements with V and J called. A share of clones is missing; checked studies link under half to unresolved V genes, and the rest is unexplained. V, J and clone size derive from that table, while D and trimming were established from the DNA sequence. The sample includes approximately 140,000 clones, with 80% to 90% observed a single time. Just over 5% of the sample rests with the top ten.

The CDR3 goes from the cysteine to the phenylalanine over 18 residues. Only CDR3 DNA remains: 54 bases, in frame from the first base. After removal of 3 bases from V and 0 bases from J, the junction retains 11 bases not matched to a gene. According to the germline V gene, CDR1 reads MGHDK and CDR2 reads SYGVNS. The clonotype originates from an adult in good health. The sequencing here drew on peripheral blood, taken on day 0 of AZD1222 vaccination. This chain is built from TRBV25-1 and TRBJ2-7, and 10 junction bases match TRBD2. This receptor has the CDR3 CASSDTPSGRGSSYEQYF. The bases are TGTGCCAGCAGTGATACTCCTAGCGGGAGAGGTTCCTCCTACGAGCAGTACTTC.